This T cell receptor (beta chain) was identified during a study of siplizumab effects on memory and regulatory T cells. Study results and limitations: Naive T cells seemed more diverse than memory cells and seemed major alloresponse contributors.

With respect to this clone: What it binds is unknown.

The protocol was immunoSEQ multiplex PCR, while the TCRdb copy is restricted to in-frame clones and leaves out a portion. The data show 40,000 to 45,000 clones, 89% seen once. The length of the CDR3 is 13 residues. V gave up 4 bases and J gave up 7 bases, with 10 bases separating them. From germline, CDR1 is SGHNT and CDR2 YENEEA. Sample: naive CD4+ T cells sorted from blood. The origin of this receptor is a human donor in good health. This chain links TRBV11-3 with TRBJ2-2; D is unclear. The CDR3 is CASSWSRSGELFF. Written as DNA, the CDR3 is TGTGCCAGCAGCTGGAGTAGGAGCGGGGAGCTGTTTTTT.